A single sample is the source of the 28 T cell receptor beta chains below, sequenced in a study of cytomegalovirus exposure and HLA in healthy donors. It was with 60 Vbeta and 13 Jbeta primers that the PCR ran. Produced via immunoSEQ multiplex PCR; TCRdb's table is partial and in-frame only. The table lists about 140,000 clones, approximately 80% of them singletons. Specimen: PBMCs. These receptor sequences come from a female donor in good health and CMV-seronegative.

The chain recombines TRBV4-1 with TRBJ2-2; 8 bases are shared with TRBD2. The CDR3 covers 16 residues. The junction had 6 bases not matched to a gene; V was cut back by 0 bases and J by 6 bases. In germline, CDR1 is MGHRA, CDR2 YSYEKL. The CDR3, as DNA: TGCGCCAGCAGCCAAGAAGCTGCGGGAGGTCCCGGGGAGCTGTTTTTT. Translation: CASSQEAAGGPGELFF.

The J gene is TRBJ2-3, the V gene TRBV7-9; 7 bases fit TRBD2. From germline, CDR1 is SEHNR and CDR2 FQNEAQ (reference sequence). J gave up 2 bases and V 0 bases, and 8 bases lay outside the gene matches. The CDR3 consists of 17 residues. CDR3: CASSLAHGGSHTDTQYF. The CDR3 DNA reads TGTGCCAGCAGCTTAGCGCACGGCGGGAGTCACACAGATACGCAGTATTTT.

J is TRBJ1-2 and V is TRBV2, with 10 bases that match TRBD1. Germline V gene data show CDR1 as SNHLY and CDR2 as FYNNEI. The CDR3 consists of 14 residues. V lost 6 bases to trimming and J lost 5 bases; unmatched junction nucleotides: 6. The CDR3 is CASRRQGARYGYTF. DNA of the CDR3: TGTGCCAGCAGGAGACAGGGGGCTCGGTATGGCTACACCTTC.

The gene calls are TRBV19 and TRBJ1-2; D may be TRBD1 (6 bases). Germline V CDR1 and CDR2: LNHDA, SQIVND (reference sequence). The CDR3 runs to 15 residues. V was cut by 7 bases and J by 0 bases, with 15 bases left in between. This CDR3 is CASTGVASTNYGYTF. CDR3 coding DNA: TGTGCCAGTACAGGGGTAGCCTCCACTAACTATGGCTACACCTTC.

This chain links TRBV7-2 with TRBJ1-2, with TRBD1 matching over 8 bases. This CDR3 comprises 14 residues. The V gene's germline CDR1 is SGHTA and CDR2 FQGNSA. V gave up 3 bases and J gave up 7 bases; unmatched junction bases: 7. The chain's CDR3 is CASSFGQGLVGYTF. In DNA form, the CDR3 reads TGTGCCAGCAGCTTCGGACAGGGCTTAGTTGGCTACACCTTC.

This clone has more than one count but fewer than ten. This sequence joins TRBV10-3 and TRBJ2-7; possible D gene TRBD1, 5 bases. Germline loops: CDR1 ENHRY, CDR2 SYGVKD. The CDR3 has 14 amino acids. With 9 bases removed from V and 2 bases from J, the gap between germline ends came to 17 bases. The CDR3 sequence: CAIRRDWATYEQYF. The CDR3 nucleotides read TGTGCCATTCGCAGGGATTGGGCGACCTACGAGCAGTACTTC.

The rearrangement uses TRBV10-3 and TRBJ2-3, with TRBD2 identical over 13 bases. The ends lost 0 bases at V and 9 bases at J; junction bases unmatched: 3. The CDR3 runs to 15 residues. Germline V gene sequence: CDR1 ENHRY, CDR2 SYGVKD. As DNA, the CDR3 is TGTGCCATCAGTGAGTCTGGGACTAGCGGGGACACGCAGTATTTT. It is translated as CAISESGTSGDTQYF.

As DNA, the CDR3 is TGTGCCAGCAGTTTGGCCGGGAGCTGGACTAATGGCTACACCTTC. Its protein is CASSLAGSWTNGYTF. V gene TRBV28 combines with J gene TRBJ1-2; D unresolved. This CDR3 has 15 amino acids. V was pared by 3 bases and J by 6 bases, with 17 bases between. CDR1 and CDR2 (germline): MDHEN, SYDVKM.

The V gene is TRBV10-3, the J gene TRBJ2-7, with 9 bases matching TRBD1. J lost 3 bases, V lost 6 bases, and 6 bases had no gene match. The CDR3 is 14 amino acids. Germline V CDR1 and CDR2: ENHRY, SYGVKD. CDR3 in DNA: TGTGCCATCAGCCCGGGACAGGGTAACTACGAGCAGTACTTC. Its translation: CAISPGQGNYEQYF.

The chain combines TRBV5-1 with TRBJ1-1, with D possibly TRBD1 on 6 matching bases. CDR3 length equals 14 residues. Germline V gives CDR1 SGHRS, CDR2 YFSETQ. V shed 4 bases and J shed 3 bases, with 13 bases lying between them. The CDR3 protein is CASSLRTADTEAFF. CDR3 in DNA: TGCGCCAGCAGCCTCAGGACAGCGGACACTGAAGCTTTCTTT. The full variable domain, rest sourced from reference TRBV5-1 and TRBJ1-1, is KAGVTQTPRYLIKTRGQQVTLSCSPISGHRSVSWYQQTPGQGLQFLFEYFSETQRNKGNFPGRFSGRQFSNSRSEMNVSTLELGDSALYLCASSLRTADTEAFFGQGTRLTVV.

This clone was seen once. The rearrangement links TRBV11-2 to TRBJ1-4; a weak D match, TRBD1 (5 bases). The germline CDR1 and CDR2 sequences are SGHAT and FQNNGV. Trimming took 0 bases from V and 5 from J, leaving 10 bases between them. The CDR3 is 15 amino acids. CDR3 sequence reads: CASSLDRQKNEKLFF. CDR3 coding DNA: TGTGCCAGCAGCTTAGATCGACAGAAAAATGAAAAACTGTTTTTT. Looking up the rest from reference TRBV11-2 and TRBJ1-4 gives the full variable domain: EAGVAQSPRYKIIEKRQSVAFWCNPISGHATLYWYQQILGQGPKLLIQFQNNGVVDDSQLPKDRFSAERLKGVDSTLKIQPAKLEDSAVYLCASSLDRQKNEKLFFGSGTQLSVL.

J is TRBJ2-7 and V is TRBV7-2; unclear D gene. Germline lookup yields CDR1 SGHTA and CDR2 FQGNSA. The CDR3 contains 14 residues. V was clipped by 1 base and J by 0 bases, with 7 bases between them. CDR3 sequence: CASSLGPSSYEQYF. As DNA, the CDR3 is TGTGCCAGCAGCTTAGGACCTAGCTCCTACGAGCAGTACTTC.

The chain recombines TRBV5-1 with TRBJ1-6; D is possibly TRBD1 (5 bases). V lost 5 bases and J lost 0, with 12 bases in between. The germline CDR1 and CDR2 sequences are SGHRS and YFSETQ. This CDR3 comprises 16 residues. CDR3 loop: CASSRGLNSYNSPLHF. The CDR3 DNA reads as TGCGCCAGCAGTAGGGGCTTGAACTCCTATAATTCACCCCTCCACTTT.

The rearrangement uses TRBV6-1 and TRBJ1-2; 12 bases match TRBD1. Germline assignment: CDR1 MNHNS and CDR2 SASEGT. V trimming: 5 bases; J trimming: 4 bases; junction bases outside the gene matches: 5. CDR3 length equals 15 residues. The CDR3 spells CASSSGTGGSYGYTF. The CDR3 region has the DNA TGTGCCAGCAGTTCCGGGACAGGGGGCTCCTATGGCTACACCTTC.

V is TRBV10-3 and J is TRBJ2-7; no definite D call. V was trimmed by 6 bases and J by 3 bases, leaving 9 bases between them. CDR1 and CDR2 from the germline V gene are ENHRY and SYGVKD. The CDR3 covers 12 residues. CDR3 in DNA: TGTGCCATCAGAACTGTTGGCTACGAGCAGTACTTC. Encoded protein: CAIRTVGYEQYF.

With regard to this clone: The junction and the germline gene differ at one end; a read error may be behind it. The V gene is TRBV7-9, the J gene TRBJ1-2; D is perhaps TRBD1 (6 bases). The germline V gene encodes CDR1 SEHNR and CDR2 FQNEAQ (reference sequence). The CDR3 loop spans 14 amino acids. In nucleotides, the CDR3 is TGTTCCAGCAGGTCCAGGGGACCTAGGGCTGGCTACACCTTC. It translates to CSSRSRGPRAGYTF.

This clone was counted a single time. J is TRBJ1-1 and V is TRBV7-2, with a possible D match to TRBD1 (5 bases). Germline V gives CDR1 SGHTA, CDR2 FQGNSA. The CDR3 extends over 16 amino acids. The V end was cut by 1 base, the J end by 2 bases, with 14 bases between. CDR3: CASSLGGTEFNTEAFF. The CDR3 nucleotides are TGTGCCAGCAGCTTAGGGGGCACAGAATTTAACACTGAAGCTTTCTTT.

This clone was picked up one time. J is TRBJ1-2 and V is TRBV28, with 9 bases identical to TRBD1. V was pared by 2 bases and J by 7 bases, with 8 bases of the junction left unmatched. CDR1 is MDHEN, CDR2 SYDVKM, per germline. The CDR3 runs to 15 residues. The DNA for the CDR3 is TGTGCCAGCAGTTTAAGGGACAGGGAATTTGCTGGCTACACCTTC. Its translation is CASSLRDREFAGYTF.

This chain links TRBV4-1 with TRBJ1-1; TRBD1 is a possible D gene (6 bases). The CDR3 contains 17 residues. The V and J ends lost 4 bases and 4 bases respectively, with 22 bases between them. In germline, CDR1 is MGHRA, CDR2 YSYEKL. The DNA for the CDR3 is TGCGCCAGCAGCCCAACCCCCTCACAGGGAGCCGGCACTGAAGCTTTCTTT. It is translated as CASSPTPSQGAGTEAFF.

The table lists this clone with a count of one. The V call is TRBV4-1, the J call TRBJ2-5; 8 nucleotides align to TRBD1. The CDR3 extends over 17 amino acids. The germline V gene has CDR1 MGHRA and CDR2 YSYEKL. V was pared by 2 bases and J by 0 bases, with 8 bases of the junction left unmatched. The CDR3 DNA is TGCGCCAGCAGCCAATGGGGCCGGACAGGGTACCAAGAGACCCAGTACTTC. It translates to CASSQWGRTGYQETQYF.

The chain combines TRBV7-3 with TRBJ2-2; 10 nucleotides match TRBD2. Germline CDR1 is SGHTA and CDR2 is FQGTGA. This CDR3 spans 16 amino acids. V gave up 4 bases and J gave up 2 bases; unmatched junction bases: 4. This CDR3 reads CASSSLAGENTGELFF. CDR3 nucleotide sequence: TGTGCCAGCAGCTCCCTAGCGGGAGAAAACACCGGGGAGCTGTTTTTT. Full variable domain (outside the CDR3, taken from reference TRBV7-3 and TRBJ2-2): GAGVSQTPSNKVTEKGKYVELRCDPISGHTALYWYRQSLGQGPEFLIYFQGTGAADDSGLPNDRFFAVRPEGSVSTLKIQRTERGDSAVYLCASSSLAGENTGELFFGEGSRLTVL.

Concerning this clone: Other DNA sequences in this specimen translate into the identical CDR3. V gene TRBV28 combines with J gene TRBJ2-3; the match to TRBD2 covers 10 bases. This CDR3 region has 15 residues. Germline CDR1 reads MDHEN; CDR2 reads SYDVKM. J lost 1 base, V lost 3 bases, and 1 base had no gene match. This chain's CDR3 is CASSFLAGGTDTQYF. CDR3 bases: TGTGCCAGCAGTTTCCTAGCGGGGGGCACAGATACGCAGTATTTT. Based on the CDR3 plus reference TRBV28 and TRBJ2-3, the full variable domain is DVKVTQSSRYLVKRTGEKVFLECVQDMDHENMFWYRQDPGLGLRLIYFSYDVKMKEKGDIPEGYSVSREKKERFSLILESASTNQTSMYLCASSFLAGGTDTQYFGPGTRLTVL.

J is TRBJ1-4 and V is TRBV11-2; no reliable D call. Germline assignment: CDR1 SGHAT and CDR2 FQNNGV. This CDR3 region has 14 residues. Trimming shortened V by 1 base and J by 7 bases, and 10 bases separated the two germline ends. CDR3 protein: CASSLARHSEKLFF. The CDR3 nucleotides are TGTGCCAGCAGCTTAGCCAGGCATAGTGAAAAACTGTTTTTT.

This clone has only a few counts. The V call is TRBV19, the J call TRBJ2-1, with 7 nucleotides matching TRBD2. Germline V lookup: CDR1 LNHDA, CDR2 SQIVND (reference sequence). This CDR3 has 15 residues. With 7 bases clipped from V and 1 base from J, the junction kept 7 bases outside the gene matches. The CDR3 nucleotides read TGTGCCAGTAAGGGGTGGGGGGGATCCTACAATGAGCAGTTCTTC. Its translation is CASKGWGGSYNEQFF.

Worth noting for this clone: At one end, the junction sequence differs from germline, possibly due to a read error. The chain is built from TRBV29-1 and TRBJ1-2; maybe TRBD1 (5 bases). The CDR3 loop spans 16 amino acids. The V gene's germline CDR1 is SQVTM and CDR2 ANQGSEA. CDR3: CSAPSSKGPFNYGYPF. CDR3 coding DNA: TGCAGCGCTCCCTCTTCCAAGGGGCCTTTTAACTATGGCTACCCCTTC.

The chain uses TRBV29-1 and TRBJ2-5; 8 bases match TRBD1. This CDR3 contains 13 residues. J was trimmed by 5 bases and V by 4 bases; bases with no gene match: 6. The germline V gene has CDR1 SQVTM and CDR2 ANQGSEA. The CDR3 DNA reads as TGCAGCGTTGGAGGGACAGGAAGGGAGACCCAGTACTTC. Translation gives CSVGGTGRETQYF.

This clone occurred once. The rearrangement joins TRBV29-1 to TRBJ1-1; 9 positions agree with TRBD1. With 7 bases clipped from V and 3 bases from J, the junction kept 9 bases outside the gene matches. The germline gives CDR1 SQVTM, CDR2 ANQGSEA. CDR3 length: 14 amino acids. The CDR3 DNA reads TGCAGCGCCGGGACAGGGAGGGACTACACTGAAGCTTTCTTT. This sequence encodes CSAGTGRDYTEAFF.

J is TRBJ1-3 and V is TRBV4-2; no clear D gene. CDR1 and CDR2 (germline): LGHNA, YNFKEQ. CDR3 length: 18 amino acids. V lost 0 bases and J lost 0, with 15 bases in between. The CDR3 DNA sequence: TGTGCCAGCAGCCAAGACGAGGCTAGGTTCAACTCTGGAAACACCATATATTTT. It translates to CASSQDEARFNSGNTIYF.